This T cell receptor beta chain is from a study of tumor and adjacent non-tumor tissue in lung cancer. Of note for this clonotype: What it binds is not known. At one end, the junction sequence differs from germline, possibly due to a read error.

The CDR3 covers 14 residues. CDR1 is SGHAT, CDR2 FQDESV, per germline (reference sequence). The template was RNA from unsorted bulk tissue. The library came from three nested PCR rounds adapted from ARM-PCR protocols. In TCRdb, the multiplex PCR reads were re-called with MiXCR into one record per CDR3 protein. The table includes 100,000 to 120,000 distinct CDR3 sequences, about 87% detected once. Findings and caveats of the study: TCR diversity was significantly greater in tumor than normal lung tissue. Normal lung showed higher cumulative top 100 clone frequency than tumor.

Sequenced sample: lung tumor tissue. This chain connects TRBV11-1 to TRBJ2-7; D remains ambiguous. The sequence was collected from an older man with non-small cell lung cancer. The CDR3 nucleotides read TGTGCCAGCAACTTAAGTGGGCCCACCTGCGAGCAGTACTTC. Translating gives CASNLSGPTCEQYF.